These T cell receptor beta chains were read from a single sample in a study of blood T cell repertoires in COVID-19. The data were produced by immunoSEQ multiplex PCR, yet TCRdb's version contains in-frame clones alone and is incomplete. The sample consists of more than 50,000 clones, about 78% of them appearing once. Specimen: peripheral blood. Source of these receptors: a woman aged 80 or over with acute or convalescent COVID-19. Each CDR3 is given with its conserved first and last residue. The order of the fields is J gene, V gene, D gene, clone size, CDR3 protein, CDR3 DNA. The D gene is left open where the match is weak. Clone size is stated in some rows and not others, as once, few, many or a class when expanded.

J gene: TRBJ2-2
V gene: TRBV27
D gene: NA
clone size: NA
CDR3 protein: CASSFGAGDTGELFF
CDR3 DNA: TGTGCCAGCAGTTTTGGGGCAGGGGACACCGGGGAGCTGTTTTTT

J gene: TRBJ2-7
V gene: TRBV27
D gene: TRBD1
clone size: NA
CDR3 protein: CAVTGGHEQYF
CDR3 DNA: TGTGCCGTCACAGGGGGCCACGAGCAGTACTTC

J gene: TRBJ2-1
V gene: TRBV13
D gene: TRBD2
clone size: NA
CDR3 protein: CASSPPPGLAGGSYNEQFF
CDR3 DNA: TGTGCCAGCAGCCCCCCCCCGGGACTAGCGGGAGGGTCCTACAATGAGCAGTTCTTC

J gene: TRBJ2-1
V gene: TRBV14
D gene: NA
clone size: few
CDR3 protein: CASSQIFRGPRSSYNEQFF
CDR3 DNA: TGTGCCAGCAGCCAAATTTTTCGAGGGCCACGAAGCTCCTACAATGAGCAGTTCTTC

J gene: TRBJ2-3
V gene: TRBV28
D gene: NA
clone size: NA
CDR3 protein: CATSEYRTDTQYF
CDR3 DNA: TGTGCCACCTCCGAGTACCGCACAGATACGCAGTATTTT

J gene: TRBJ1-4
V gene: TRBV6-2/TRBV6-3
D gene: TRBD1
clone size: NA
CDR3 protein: CASSRPGQPNEKLFF
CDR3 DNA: TGTGCCAGCAGCCGACCGGGACAGCCTAATGAAAAACTGTTTTTT

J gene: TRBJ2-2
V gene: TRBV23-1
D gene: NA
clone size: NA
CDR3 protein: CATAGELFF
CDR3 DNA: TGCGCGACTGCCGGGGAGCTGTTTTTT

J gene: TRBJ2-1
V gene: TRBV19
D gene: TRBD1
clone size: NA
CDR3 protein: CASSPDRGDNEQFF
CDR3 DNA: TGTGCCAGTAGCCCCGACAGGGGGGACAATGAGCAGTTCTTC

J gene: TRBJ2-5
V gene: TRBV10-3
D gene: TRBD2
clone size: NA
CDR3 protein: CAISESNLELAGLETQYF
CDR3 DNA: TGTGCCATCAGTGAGTCGAATTTGGAACTAGCGGGACTGGAGACCCAGTACTTC

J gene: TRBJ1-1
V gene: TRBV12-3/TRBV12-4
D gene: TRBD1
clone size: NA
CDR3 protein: CASRTTGPTEAFF
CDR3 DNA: TGTGCCAGCAGGACGACAGGGCCCACTGAAGCTTTCTTT

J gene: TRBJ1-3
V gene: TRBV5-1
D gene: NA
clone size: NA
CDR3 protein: CASSATGSSGNTIYF
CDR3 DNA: TGCGCCAGCAGCGCAACAGGGAGCTCTGGAAACACCATATATTTT

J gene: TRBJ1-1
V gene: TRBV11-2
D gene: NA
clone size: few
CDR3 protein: CASSPGNRRNTEAFF
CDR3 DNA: TGTGCCAGCAGCCCCGGAAACAGGCGAAACACTGAAGCTTTCTTT

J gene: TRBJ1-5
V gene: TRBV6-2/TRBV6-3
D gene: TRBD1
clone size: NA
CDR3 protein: CASSYLTGTGVGNQPQHF
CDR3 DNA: TGTGCCAGCAGTTATCTCACCGGGACAGGGGTAGGCAATCAGCCCCAGCATTTT

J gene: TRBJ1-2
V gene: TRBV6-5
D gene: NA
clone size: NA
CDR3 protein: CASSSDNYGYTF
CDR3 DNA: TGTGCCAGCAGTTCAGATAACTATGGCTACACCTTC

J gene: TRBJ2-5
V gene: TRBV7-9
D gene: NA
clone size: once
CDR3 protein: CASSSPPGVTQYF
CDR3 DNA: TGTGCCAGCAGCTCCCCCCCGGGGGTGACCCAGTACTTC

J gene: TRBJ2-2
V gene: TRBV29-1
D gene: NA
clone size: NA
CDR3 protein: CSVEDRDSYTGELFF
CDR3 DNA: TGCAGCGTTGAAGATCGTGACTCTTACACCGGGGAGCTGTTTTTT

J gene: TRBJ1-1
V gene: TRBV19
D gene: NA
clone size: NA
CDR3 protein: CASSIVAGNTEAFF
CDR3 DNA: TGTGCCAGTAGTATAGTAGCGGGAAACACTGAAGCTTTCTTT